A single sample is the source of the 28 T cell receptor beta chains below, sequenced in a study of human thymus T cells. Sequencing was performed with immunoSEQ multiplex PCR; in TCRdb, only in-frame clones are kept and a portion is missing. The table has about 130,000 clones, around 94% seen once. The source of the thymus tissue was resections taken during corrective heart surgery. The sequencing sample was made of thymus tissue. These receptors were collected from a boy under two years old with a congenital heart defect but otherwise immunologically healthy.

J is TRBJ1-2 and V is TRBV5-4; 9 bases are a match to TRBD1. Germline-derived CDR1 and CDR2 are SGHNT and YYREEE (reference sequence). V shed 9 bases and J 4 bases; nucleotides not matched to a gene: 13. The CDR3 loop spans 15 amino acids. The CDR3 reads CAKEGDREVSYGYTF. The CDR3, as DNA: TGTGCCAAAGAAGGGGACAGGGAAGTGAGCTATGGCTACACCTTC.

The chain uses TRBV11-3 and TRBJ2-3; perhaps D is TRBD1 or TRBD2 (6 bases each). Trimming removed 3 bases from V and 4 bases from J, with 11 bases in between. CDR1 is SGHNT, CDR2 YENEEA, per germline. The CDR3 contains 14 residues. The CDR3 DNA is TGTGCCAGCAGCTTGGGGGGCCGGGCAGATACGCAGTATTTT. This translates into CASSLGGRADTQYF.

The chain has TRBV7-9 and TRBJ2-3, with D possibly matching TRBD2 (5 bases). Germline loops: CDR1 SEHNR, CDR2 FQNEAQ (reference sequence). V shed 1 base and J shed 4 bases, with 12 bases lying between them. The CDR3 has 15 amino acids. The CDR3 nucleotides are TGTGCCAGCAGCTTAGTGATGGACGGGGCAGATACGCAGTATTTT. Translating it yields CASSLVMDGADTQYF.

This clone was counted a single time. As DNA, the CDR3 is TGCGCCAGCAGCCCAGGGGGCGCCGGGGCCTACGAGCAGTACTTC. This gives the protein CASSPGGAGAYEQYF. This chain connects TRBV5-1 to TRBJ2-7, with 8 bases aligning to TRBD1. With V trimmed by 4 bases and J by 2 bases, 8 bases remained unmatched. This CDR3 spans 15 amino acids. CDR1 and CDR2 (germline): SGHRS, YFSETQ.

The chain links TRBV9 to TRBJ1-2; 8 nucleotides match TRBD1. This CDR3 has 18 residues. V gave up 3 bases and J gave up 6 bases; unmatched junction bases: 19. Germline CDR1 reads SGDLS; CDR2 reads YYNGEE. CDR3 DNA: TGTGCCAGCAGCGCCAGTCCGGGACAGGAGGGCCCTATGGATGGCTACACCTTC. It specifies CASSASPGQEGPMDGYTF.

The gene calls are TRBV27 and TRBJ2-7; TRBD1 matches 7 bases. With V trimmed by 7 bases and J by 0 bases, 3 bases remained unmatched. CDR1 and CDR2 from the germline V gene are MNHEY and SMNVEV (reference sequence). CDR3 length: 13 residues. For the CDR3, the DNA is TGTGCCAGCACCGACAGGGTCTCCTACGAGCAGTACTTC. Protein: CASTDRVSYEQYF.

The genes are TRBV5-1 and TRBJ1-1; D perhaps matches TRBD1 (6 bases). V dropped 0 bases and J dropped 11 bases, with 23 bases sitting between them. CDR3 length equals 16 residues. Germline lookup yields CDR1 SGHRS and CDR2 YFSETQ. Here the CDR3 reads CASSLGALAGGGKAFF. In nucleotides, the CDR3 is TGCGCCAGCAGCTTGGGGGCCCTCGCCGGGGGCGGGAAGGCTTTCTTT.

As regards this clone: At one end, the junction sequence differs from germline, possibly due to a read error. This chain uses TRBV5-4 with TRBJ1-1; D may be TRBD1 (6 bases). Germline-derived CDR1 and CDR2 are SGHNT and YYREEE (reference sequence). This CDR3 contains 17 residues. CDR3 sequence: CASSQDAQGYMNTEAFF. As DNA, the CDR3 is TGCGCCAGCAGCCAAGATGCACAGGGCTACATGAACACTGAAGCTTTCTTT.

The chain couples TRBV2 to TRBJ2-4; D unclear. CDR3 length: 15 amino acids. Germline values: CDR1 SNHLY, CDR2 FYNNEI. V was pared by 1 base and J by 1 base, with 8 bases between. The CDR3 DNA reads TGTGCCAGCAGTGAAGAGGGTTGGGCCAAAAACATTCAGTACTTC. The encoded protein is CASSEEGWAKNIQYF.

The chain joins TRBV4-3 to TRBJ2-5; the D is unclear. The CDR3 extends over 14 amino acids. CDR1 is LGHNA and CDR2 is YSLEER in the germline V gene. The V gene lost 1 base and the J gene lost 0 bases, with 6 bases spanning the gap. This CDR3 is CASSQASNQETQYF. The CDR3 bases are TGCGCCAGCAGCCAAGCAAGCAACCAAGAGACCCAGTACTTC.

This rearrangement joins TRBV6-6 to TRBJ1-2, with a tentative D call TRBD1 (5 bases). Trimming cost V 2 bases and J 1 base, with 11 bases left between them. CDR3 size: 15 residues. CDR1 and CDR2 (germline): MNHNY, SVGAGI (reference sequence). CDR3 protein: CASSYETANNYGYTF. Here the CDR3 DNA reads TGTGCCAGCAGTTACGAGACAGCGAATAACTATGGCTACACCTTC.

This rearrangement joins TRBV27 to TRBJ2-2, with 14 bases lining up with TRBD2. The CDR3 extends over 19 amino acids. V dropped 6 bases and J dropped 0; count of bases not matched to a gene: 9. The germline gives CDR1 MNHEY, CDR2 SMNVEV (reference sequence). The CDR3, as DNA: TGTGCCAGCAGGCCCAGGACTAGCGGGGGGTCCGCGAACACCGGGGAGCTGTTTTTT. The encoded protein is CASRPRTSGGSANTGELFF.

This clone appeared a single time. The V gene is TRBV11-3, the J gene TRBJ1-1, with D tentatively TRBD1 (5 bases). Trimming removed 4 bases at V and 0 bases at J, with 12 bases between. Germline V gene sequence: CDR1 SGHNT, CDR2 YENEEA. The CDR3 has 15 amino acids. The CDR3 DNA is TGTGCCAGCAGCTATCTGGGGGGGGTGAACACTGAAGCTTTCTTT. It is translated as CASSYLGGVNTEAFF.

V usage is TRBV4-3 and J usage is TRBJ1-1; perhaps TRBD1 as D (5 bases). This CDR3 spans 11 amino acids. Germline V gene sequence: CDR1 LGHNA, CDR2 YSLEER. V was pared by 3 bases and J by 9 bases, with 8 bases between. The DNA of the CDR3 is TGCGCCAGCAGCCAGGGGACGCAAGCTTTCTTT. Translation gives CASSQGTQAFF.

The chain couples TRBV5-1 to TRBJ1-2, with D unclear. V was pared by 4 bases and J by 4 bases, with 11 bases between. The CDR3 contains 13 residues. Germline-derived CDR1 and CDR2 are SGHRS and YFSETQ. This chain's CDR3 is CASSNRVSYGYTF. The CDR3 DNA is TGCGCCAGCAGCAACCGGGTTAGCTATGGCTACACCTTC.

The count of this clone is one. The V call is TRBV19, the J call TRBJ1-5; the match to TRBD1 covers 9 bases. The germline gives CDR1 LNHDA, CDR2 SQIVND (reference sequence). This CDR3 is built from 19 residues. The V segment lost 4 bases and the J segment 1 base; nucleotides outside the gene matches: 14. The CDR3 here is CASSSPGQGLLGSNQPQHF. Here the CDR3 DNA reads TGTGCCAGTAGTAGCCCGGGACAGGGCTTACTCGGGAGCAATCAGCCCCAGCATTTT.

The chain employs TRBV5-4 and TRBJ1-4, with 7 bases lining up with TRBD1. Germline loops: CDR1 SGHNT, CDR2 YYREEE (reference sequence). CDR3 length: 13 amino acids. V gave up 0 bases and J gave up 7 bases; unmatched junction bases: 0. Here the CDR3 reads CASSLDRGEKLFF. Written as DNA, the CDR3 is TGTGCCAGCAGCTTGGACAGGGGTGAAAAACTGTTTTTT. Supplemented by reference TRBV5-4 and TRBJ1-4, the full variable domain reads ETGVTQSPTHLIKTRGQQVTLRCSSQSGHNTVSWYQQALGQGPQFIFQYYREEENGRGNFPPRFSGLQFPNYSSELNVNALELDDSALYLCASSLDRGEKLFFGSGTQLSVL.

The rearrangement joins TRBV9 to TRBJ2-3; unclear D gene. Germline loops: CDR1 SGDLS, CDR2 YYNGEE. The CDR3 is 18 amino acids. The V gene lost 0 bases and the J gene lost 5 bases, with 22 bases spanning the gap. The CDR3, as DNA: TGTGCCAGCAGCGTAGGAATTGGACCTTTCAGTGAGTTAGATACGCAGTATTTT. Translating gives CASSVGIGPFSELDTQYF.

V usage is TRBV7-2 and J usage is TRBJ2-7; TRBD2 aligns across 13 bases. Germline CDR1 SGHTA, CDR2 FQGNSA. This CDR3 has 15 amino acids. J lost 3 bases, V lost 2 bases, and 1 base had no gene match. In nucleotides, the CDR3 is TGTGCCAGCAGCTTACGACTAGCGGGGGGCTACGAGCAGTACTTC. It is translated as CASSLRLAGGYEQYF.

The chain couples TRBV7-9 to TRBJ1-3, with D hard to call. The V end was cut by 0 bases, the J end by 0 bases, with 9 bases between. Germline CDR1 reads SEHNR; CDR2 reads FQNEAQ (reference sequence). CDR3 length: 16 residues. The CDR3 sequence is CASSLAHSPSGNTIYF. CDR3 sequence (DNA): TGTGCCAGCAGCTTAGCGCACTCCCCCTCTGGAAACACCATATATTTT.

V and J are TRBV4-1 and TRBJ2-2; no clear D. In germline, CDR1 is MGHRA, CDR2 YSYEKL. V shed 4 bases and J shed 2 bases, with 14 bases lying between them. There are 16 residues in the CDR3. The CDR3 DNA reads TGCGCCAGCAGCCTTCAGGCAGCACCCAACACCGGGGAGCTGTTTTTT. This encodes CASSLQAAPNTGELFF.

V gene TRBV18 combines with J gene TRBJ2-1; 7 bases are a match to TRBD1. The germline gives CDR1 KGHSH, CDR2 LQKENI. V lost 0 bases, J lost 5 bases, and 13 bases stayed unmatched. This CDR3 has 18 amino acids. CDR3 DNA: TGTGCCAGCTCACCACCGGGGACAGTTCCGAAGGGAAACAATGAGCAGTTCTTC. Translating it yields CASSPPGTVPKGNNEQFF.

V is TRBV5-4 and J is TRBJ2-2, with D tentatively TRBD2 (6 bases). CDR1 is SGHNT and CDR2 is YYREEE in the germline V gene (reference sequence). The CDR3 extends over 14 amino acids. V was shortened by 4 bases and J by 4 bases, with 11 bases between the two germline ends. The CDR3 loop reads CASSAGPTTGELFF. The CDR3 region has the DNA TGTGCCAGCAGCGCGGGACCAACCACCGGGGAGCTGTTTTTT.

The gene calls are TRBV27 and TRBJ1-2; D perhaps matches TRBD1 (6 bases). Germline values: CDR1 MNHEY, CDR2 SMNVEV (reference sequence). The CDR3 totals 15 residues. V was clipped by 3 bases and J by 8 bases, with 19 bases between them. This CDR3 reads CASSFSGARMGGYTF. The CDR3 DNA is TGTGCCAGCAGTTTTTCGGGGGCGAGAATGGGGGGCTACACCTTC.

The rearrangement links TRBV5-6 to TRBJ2-3, with TRBD1 identical over 10 bases. From germline, CDR1 is SGHDT and CDR2 YYEEEE. The ends lost 2 bases at V and 1 base at J; junction bases unmatched: 10. The CDR3 is made up of 18 amino acids. The CDR3 bases are TGTGCCAGCAGCTTTACCCCGACAGGGGGCATCGGCACAGATACGCAGTATTTT. Protein sequence: CASSFTPTGGIGTDTQYF.

V gene TRBV9 combines with J gene TRBJ2-1; 14 bases are a match to TRBD2. Per the germline V gene, CDR1 is SGDLS and CDR2 is YYNGEE. V gave up 2 bases and J gave up 8 bases; unmatched junction bases: 12. CDR3 size: 18 residues. CDR3 in DNA: TGTGCCAGCAGCGTGAGTTCGGAGACTAGCGGGGGGGCCGATGAGCAGTTCTTC. Protein sequence: CASSVSSETSGGADEQFF.

The J gene is TRBJ2-2, the V gene TRBV4-3, with TRBD1 matching over 9 bases. The CDR3 has 17 amino acids. Germline CDR1 reads LGHNA; CDR2 reads YSLEER. Trimming at V came to 4 bases and at J to 1 base, leaving 7 bases not matched to a gene. CDR3 DNA sequence: TGCGCCAGCAGCCTAGGGACAGGGAGGCAGAACACCGGGGAGCTGTTTTTT. Encoded protein: CASSLGTGRQNTGELFF.

Here the CDR3 DNA reads TGTGCCAGCAGTTCCAGGGGGGGCACTGAAGCTTTCTTT. Amino acid sequence: CASSSRGGTEAFF. V and J are TRBV6-1 and TRBJ1-1; 7 bases map to TRBD1. This CDR3 has 13 residues. Germline lookup yields CDR1 MNHNS and CDR2 SASEGT. V gave up 5 bases and J gave up 4 bases; unmatched junction bases: 4.